This TCR beta chain was sequenced in a study of T-cell memory formation after mild COVID-19. Across the whole study: Largely, TCR clusters stayed within a single donor. Findings and limits, study-wide: Day 15 to 85 contractors were CD4/CD8 balanced; later expanders leaned CD4+.

The CDR3 has 16 residues. The germline gives CDR1 KGHDR, CDR2 SFDVKD. The V gene end was trimmed by 4 bases and the J gene end by 7 bases; junction bases not matched to a gene: 6. TCRdb called the 5' RACE reads again in MiXCR, with one record for every CDR3 protein. The table has some 450,000 distinct CDR3 sequences, 20% seen once. This clonotype showed up just a few times. Antigen specificity is unknown. The TCR was taken from an adult woman who had mild COVID-19 (a few samples of this study predate the infection). Cell type and time point are not known. The source material was PBMCs or a T cell subset sorted from them (not recorded which). This chain connects TRBV24-1 to TRBJ2-2; 12 bases are shared with TRBD2. The CDR3 protein is CATSEERLAGVGELFF. In DNA, the CDR3 is TGTGCCACCAGTGAGGAGAGACTAGCGGGAGTCGGGGAGCTGTTTTTT.